These T cell receptor beta chains were read from a single sample in a study of cytomegalovirus exposure and HLA in healthy donors. The assay was immunoSEQ multiplex PCR, and TCRdb's table has in-frame clones only and misses some. In the table there are 150,000 to 200,000 clones, approximately 80% of which are singletons. The sample comprised PBMCs. These receptors were taken from a woman between 35 and 50 years old in good health and CMV-seropositive. CDR3s leave out the opening cysteine and the closing phenylalanine or tryptophan.

v_gene	j_gene	CDR3aa
TRBV29-1	TRBJ1-1	SATQNTEAF
TRBV29-1	TRBJ1-1	SGNRGSNTEAF
TRBV27	TRBJ2-2	ASSSHLSGGTGELF
TRBV19	TRBJ1-2	ASRQDRGYGYT
TRBV11-3	TRBJ1-5	ASSLDRDHNGQPQH
TRBV14	TRBJ2-2	ASSQDYGSRTGELF
TRBV5-6	TRBJ2-2	ASSAQTGLTGELF
TRBV30	TRBJ2-5	AWTGFGRIGETQY
TRBV18	TRBJ1-2	ASSQNDRDYYGYT
TRBV30	TRBJ2-2	AWSWEIGELF
TRBV28	TRBJ1-1	ASSLPGGGVAF
TRBV11-2	TRBJ1-5	ASSEGVSNQPQH
TRBV5-1	TRBJ2-7	ASRLGDRDRDYEQY
TRBV7-9	TRBJ1-1	ASSLAGQYTEAF
TRBV30	TRBJ2-1	ACLRGGSYNEQF
TRBV19	TRBJ2-1	ASSIGGYEQF
TRBV2	TRBJ1-2	ASTPLGGGYT
TRBV7-9	TRBJ2-6	ASSLAQISSGANVLT
TRBV4-3	TRBJ2-3	ASSLGLIRTDTQY
TRBV30	TRBJ1-1	AWSDEVDTEAF
TRBV6-6	TRBJ2-2	ASSFQGSNTGELF
TRBV19	TRBJ1-4	ASSNSRTGKEKLF
TRBV19	TRBJ2-3	ASSIGLPDTQY
TRBV6-4	TRBJ1-2	ASRPTGGWGYT